The clone carrying this T cell receptor (beta chain) was detected many times. CDR3 length: 13 amino acids. Germline values: CDR1 SNHLY, CDR2 FYNNEI. J was trimmed by 0 bases and V by 8 bases; bases with no gene match: 3. This sample was included in a study of prognosis after radiotherapy for stage I lung cancer. Study-level background: Metastases at distant sites emerged in a handful of patients after radiotherapy, at a median of around seven months, whereas over twelve showed no significant progression.

Two-round multiplex PCR, the amplification method, yielded TCR beta CDR3 from genomic DNA. The first PCR round targeted every TRBV and TRBJ gene with specific primers. MiXCR was run by TCRdb on the multiplex PCR reads, yielding one entry per CDR3 protein. The data hold roughly 38,000 distinct CDR3 sequences, with around 22% observed a single time. The sequence came from a donor over 45 with non-small cell lung cancer. V usage is TRBV2 and J usage is TRBJ2-7, with 8 bases matching TRBD1. This specimen consisted of PBMCs, obtained before or after stereotactic body radiation therapy (not recorded which). CDR3 in DNA: TGTGCCAGCGTTGGACAGGGCTCCTACGAGCAGTACTTC. Protein product: CASVGQGSYEQYF.